What follows describes a single T cell receptor (beta chain). It may be a read error: a sequence one base away is much more abundant. This CDR3 is also generated by other DNA sequences in the sample. The sample comes from a study of brain metastases from non-small cell lung cancer. Assay: immunoSEQ multiplex PCR; the TCRdb copy retains only in-frame clones and omits some. The table shows nearly 2,500 clones, with more than 70% occurring only once. CDR1 and CDR2 (germline): LGHNA, YSLEER. Trimming cost V 4 bases and J 10 bases; bases outside gene matches: 11. The CDR3 is 15 residues long. The sample comprised tumor-adjacent normal tissue. The sequence derives from a donor aged 40 or older with non-small cell lung cancer. V and J are TRBV4-3 and TRBJ2-1; 9 bases agree with TRBD2. The CDR3 bases are TGCGCCAGCAGCCTAGCTAGCGGGGCTGGTGGGGAGCAGTTCTTC. The encoded protein is CASSLASGAGGEQFF.